This TCR beta chain was identified in a study of early T cells in non-severe SARS-CoV-2 infection (dated by TCRdb to the early 2020s). About the investigation overall: Bulk RNA from unsorted whole blood was used for TCR sequencing, so alpha and beta chains could not be paired. General study outcomes and caveats: VDJdb matching was skewed toward anti-spike CD8 responses, so virus-specific expansions were likely underestimated and private and CD4 specificities were missed.

Library construction relied on 5' RACE. The sample was run on a NextSeq 500. Unique molecular identifiers were attached to individual cDNA molecules in the TCR library protocol so that sequencing error and PCR bias could be corrected. Both TCR alpha and beta chains were sequenced, and tight co-correlation was observed between alpha and beta sequence abundances in each sample. The paper's data handling went like this. Decombinator V4 was used to perform V gene, J gene and CDR3 annotation of TCR sequences. TCRs were defined as expanded if a significant change between any two time points was detected under a Poisson model with p below 0.0001. TCR abundances were normalised to the total number of TCRs sequenced per sample and were expressed as counts per million. MAIT TCRs were defined by TRAV1-2 paired with TRAJ12, TRAJ20 or TRAJ33, and iNKT TCRs by TRAV10 paired with TRAJ18. VDJdb, accessed 1 November 2021, was searched for CMV, EBV and SARS-CoV-2 annotated TCRs, excluding TCRs annotated for multiple antigens. The public reads were quality trimmed at Q25 with fastp and then assembled into clones with MiXCR by TCRdb, keeping productive beta chains. Rows are combined by CDR3 protein, so each entry shows the most common genes and DNA. These V and J calls originate from TCRdb's pipeline instead of the authors' own analysis. The sample has 55,000 to 75,000 distinct CDR3 sequences on record, approximately 7.7% of them singletons. More than 3% of the sample comes from the top ten.

For this clonotype: The antigen it recognizes is unknown. Per-base qualities were not stored, and no clone one base away is much larger.

The study was a case-control design nested within a healthcare worker cohort in London, UK, with weekly nasopharyngeal swab PCR tests and blood sampling. Healthcare workers were recruited between 23 and 31 March 2020, during the week of the UK lockdown, and were followed weekly for up to about 15 weeks. CDR3 length: 13 amino acids, cysteine to phenylalanine. The retained sequence is limited to the CDR3, 39 bases, with the frame set at the first base. CDR1 and CDR2, looked up from the germline V gene (reference sequence), are LNHNV and YYDKDF. V drops 0 bases and J drops 2 bases, leaving 5 bases in between.

The receptor was isolated from an adult who was a healthcare worker with PCR-confirmed SARS-CoV-2 infection or an uninfected control (not recorded which). The chain joins TRBV15 to TRBJ2-7, with no reliable assignment of the D segment. The source material was whole blood. The CDR3 in this case is CATSRDITYEQYF. The sequenced DNA is TGTGCCACCAGCAGAGATATAACCTACGAGCAGTACTTC.